The 25 T cell receptor beta chains presented below share a single source sample, sequenced in a study of blood T cells in healthy people across ages. Next came a second PCR, run for 7 to 11 cycles, which used a sample-barcoded 5' primer along with a J-beta primer mix. From the 5' RACE reads, TCRdb called clonotypes with MiXCR, one entry per CDR3 protein. The sample lists some 760,000 distinct CDR3 sequences; about 25% were seen once. These data were likewise used in another study, on T cells of mothers and their children.

Sequencing was performed on blood. Receptors were obtained from a boy aged 5-17 years in good health.

V and J are TRBV20-1 and TRBJ2-5; 7 bases match TRBD1. The J call may be wrong; the DNA end is better matched by TRBJ2-7. The CDR3 consists of 16 residues. Germline V gene data show CDR1 as DFQATT and CDR2 as SNEGSKA (reference sequence). The chain's CDR3 is CSATKTGRQGAYEQYF. CDR3 nucleotide sequence: TGCAGTGCGACGAAAACGGGGCGGCAGGGGGCCTACGAGCAGTACTTC.

The chain employs TRBV29-1 and TRBJ2-5, with TRBD1 matching 9 bases. The CDR3 is 14 residues long. With V trimmed by 8 bases and J by 2 bases, 9 bases remained unmatched. Germline CDR1 reads SQVTM; CDR2 reads ANQGSEA. The CDR3 DNA reads TGCAGCACTTGGGGACAGGGAGGGCAAGAGACCCAGTACTTC. Translating gives CSTWGQGGQETQYF.

Only a few counts were recorded for this clonotype. The chain employs TRBV7-9 and TRBJ2-3, with D perhaps matching TRBD2 (7 bases). Germline loops: CDR1 SEHNR, CDR2 FQNEAQ (reference sequence). The CDR3 sequence is 17 residues long. V was cut by 6 bases and J by 2 bases, with 21 bases left in between. The chain's CDR3 is CASSQTGAGVITDTQYF. CDR3 in DNA: TGTGCCAGCAGTCAAACGGGGGCGGGAGTAATCACAGATACGCAGTATTTT.

This chain joins TRBV29-1 and TRBJ1-4; no definite D call. The V gene lost 5 bases and the J gene lost 4 bases, with 8 bases spanning the gap. This CDR3 comprises 12 residues. CDR1 and CDR2 (germline): SQVTM, ANQGSEA. CDR3: CSVQVLNEKLFF. DNA of the CDR3: TGCAGCGTTCAGGTCCTTAATGAAAAACTGTTTTTT.

Comments on this clonotype: The junction does not match germline at one end; this may be a read error. The rearrangement links TRBV5-5 to TRBJ1-2; D gene ambiguous. The CDR3 extends over 15 amino acids. From germline, CDR1 is SGHKS and CDR2 YYEKEE (reference sequence). CDR3 coding DNA: TGTGCCAGCAGTCAAGACGACTACTTTAACTGTGGCTACACCTTC. Translation gives CASSQDDYFNCGYTF.

This clonotype was counted a few times. V usage is TRBV25-1 and J usage is TRBJ2-5, with a weak D call TRBD1 (8 bases). V was cut by 6 bases and J by 5 bases, with 16 bases left in between. Germline V CDR1 and CDR2: MGHDK, SYGVNS. This CDR3 comprises 14 residues. CDR3 nucleotide sequence: TGTGCCAGCAGGACCGACAGGGGAGGGGAGACCCAGTACTTC. Its protein product is CASRTDRGGETQYF.

The rearrangement links TRBV7-2 to TRBJ2-5, with 8 bases fitting TRBD1. The length of the CDR3 is 16 residues. CDR1 is SGHTA and CDR2 is FQGNSA in the germline V gene. V dropped 5 bases and J dropped 2; count of bases not matched to a gene: 10. The CDR3 spells CASSPLTGARQETQYF. CDR3 nucleotides: TGTGCCAGCAGCCCCCTGACAGGGGCGAGACAAGAGACCCAGTACTTC.

The V and J genes are TRBV7-8 and TRBJ2-3; unclear D gene. V gave up 7 bases and J gave up 3 bases, with 11 bases separating them. The CDR3 covers 13 residues. CDR1 SGHVS and CDR2 FQNEAQ come from the germline V gene. CDR3 sequence reads: CASKQGVTDTQYF. DNA of the CDR3: TGTGCCAGCAAGCAAGGAGTTACAGATACGCAGTATTTT.

This clonotype was picked up a small number of times. V gene TRBV7-6 combines with J gene TRBJ2-5, with a tentative D call TRBD1 (6 bases). The germline CDR1 and CDR2 sequences are SGHVS and FNYEAQ. The CDR3 is 15 residues long. Trimming left V 5 bases short and J 5 bases short, with 18 bases between. CDR3 region: CASSPYRVEGETQYF. The DNA of the CDR3 is TGTGCCAGCAGCCCGTACAGGGTTGAGGGGGAGACCCAGTACTTC.

V is TRBV20-1 and J is TRBJ1-5; 7 nucleotides line up with TRBD1. Per the germline V gene, CDR1 is DFQATT and CDR2 is SNEGSKA (reference sequence). V trimming: 3 bases; J trimming: 7 bases; junction bases outside the gene matches: 12. The CDR3 totals 15 residues. CDR3 loop: CSASDRQGRPQPQHF. The CDR3 nucleotides read TGCAGTGCTAGTGACCGACAGGGACGGCCCCAGCCCCAGCATTTT.

This clonotype came up a few times. This chain joins TRBV14 and TRBJ1-1; the D gene is possibly TRBD1 (5 bases). The V end lost 0 bases, the J end lost 3 bases, and 14 bases lay between the germline ends. The germline CDR1 and CDR2 sequences are SGHDN and FVKESK. CDR3 length equals 16 residues. CDR3 sequence reads: CASSQDGVGGYTEAFF. CDR3 DNA sequence: TGTGCCAGCAGCCAAGATGGGGTTGGGGGGTACACTGAAGCTTTCTTT. Full variable domain (outside the CDR3, taken from reference TRBV14 and TRBJ1-1): EAGVTQFPSHSVIEKGQTVTLRCDPISGHDNLYWYRRVMGKEIKFLLHFVKESKQDESGMPNNRFLAERTGGTYSTLKVQPAELEDSGVYFCASSQDGVGGYTEAFFGQGTRLTVV.

This chain links TRBV9 with TRBJ2-7; TRBD2 matches at 8 bases. V was pared by 4 bases and J by 3 bases, with 15 bases of the junction left unmatched. CDR1 and CDR2 (germline): SGDLS, YYNGEE. The CDR3 is made up of 17 amino acids. This chain's CDR3 is CASSPSKRTGGNYEQYF. As DNA, the CDR3 is TGTGCCAGCAGCCCTTCAAAAAGAACGGGGGGGAACTACGAGCAGTACTTC. The full variable domain, with the rest looked up from reference TRBV9 and TRBJ2-7, is DSGVTQTPKHLITATGQRVTLRCSPRSGDLSVYWYQQSLDQGLQFLIQYYNGEERAKGNILERFSAQQFPDLHSELNLSSLELGDSALYFCASSPSKRTGGNYEQYFGPGTRLTVT.

The chain is built from TRBV7-2 and TRBJ1-4; D not resolved. Germline-derived CDR1 and CDR2 are SGHTA and FQGNSA. This CDR3 has 15 amino acids. The V gene lost 1 base and the J gene lost 2 bases, with 8 bases spanning the gap. This CDR3 reads CASSLVRSTNEKLFF. For the CDR3, the DNA is TGTGCCAGCAGCTTAGTCCGATCCACTAATGAAAAACTGTTTTTT.

This clonotype has a handful of counts. The V gene is TRBV29-1, the J gene TRBJ2-7; TRBD1 agrees at 7 bases. The V gene's germline CDR1 is SQVTM and CDR2 ANQGSEA. The CDR3 contains 14 residues. With V trimmed by 4 bases and J by 3 bases, 9 bases remained unmatched. The CDR3 region has the DNA TGCAGCGTTGCAGGCTATGGGACAGACTACGAGCAGTACTTC. Residues: CSVAGYGTDYEQYF.

This clonotype showed up just a few times. The chain combines TRBV20-1 with TRBJ1-1; weak D call: TRBD1 (6 bases). There are 15 residues in the CDR3. V lost 0 bases, J lost 1 base, and 12 bases lay in between. Germline CDR1 reads DFQATT; CDR2 reads SNEGSKA (reference sequence). CDR3 nucleotide sequence: TGCAGTGCTAGAGATTACGGGGGCTCGAACACTGAAGCTTTCTTT. Protein sequence: CSARDYGGSNTEAFF.

J is TRBJ1-4 and V is TRBV28; D gene uncertain. Trimming took 3 bases from V and 6 from J, leaving 14 bases between them. This CDR3 spans 15 amino acids. Germline CDR1 reads MDHEN; CDR2 reads SYDVKM. CDR3 loop: CASSLTQCSYEKLFF. The CDR3 DNA is TGTGCCAGCAGTTTGACACAGTGTAGCTATGAAAAACTGTTTTTT.

This chain uses TRBV5-1 with TRBJ2-5, with TRBD1 matching over 9 bases. Judging by the DNA end, TRBJ2-7 fits better; the J call may be wrong. The CDR3 loop spans 16 amino acids. Germline CDR1 is SGHRS and CDR2 is YFSETQ. Here the CDR3 reads CASSLGDRAPAYEQYF. In nucleotides, the CDR3 is TGCGCCAGCAGCTTGGGGGACAGGGCCCCGGCCTACGAGCAGTACTTC.

Many counts were recorded for this clonotype. The J gene is TRBJ2-5, the V gene TRBV10-2, with D perhaps matching TRBD1 (5 bases). The CDR3 runs 12 residues. V was cut by 0 bases and J by 11 bases, with 10 bases left in between. Germline V gene data show CDR1 as WSHSY and CDR2 as SAAADI. CDR3 in amino acids: CASSESGEEQYF. CDR3 in DNA: TGCGCCAGCAGTGAGTCAGGGGAAGAGCAGTACTTC.

This CDR3 is CASSMFEGRETQYF. DNA of the CDR3: TGTGCCAGTAGTATGTTTGAGGGAAGAGAGACCCAGTACTTC. The rearrangement links TRBV19 to TRBJ2-5, with TRBD2 as a possible D gene (5 bases). There are 14 residues in the CDR3. V lost 3 bases and J lost 4, with 12 bases in between. Germline CDR1 LNHDA, CDR2 SQIVND (reference sequence).

The V gene is TRBV7-9, the J gene TRBJ2-5; 12 nucleotides agree with TRBD2. Per the germline V gene, CDR1 is SEHNR and CDR2 is FQNEAQ (reference sequence). The CDR3 loop spans 16 amino acids. V trimming: 3 bases; J trimming: 2 bases; junction bases outside the gene matches: 4. The CDR3 DNA is TGTGCCAGCAGCTTCCTAGCGGGAGGGCGTCAAGAGACCCAGTACTTC. It translates to CASSFLAGGRQETQYF. Variable domain in full (rest from reference TRBV7-9 and TRBJ2-5): DTGVSQNPRHKITKRGQNVTFRCDPISEHNRLYWYRQTLGQGPEFLTYFQNEAQLEKSRLLSDRFSAERPKGSFSTLEIQRTEQGDSAMYLCASSFLAGGRQETQYFGPGTRLLVL.

The genes are TRBV7-2 and TRBJ2-5; unclear D gene. This CDR3 region has 14 residues. V was shortened by 5 bases and J by 5 bases, with 15 bases between the two germline ends. Germline assignment: CDR1 SGHTA and CDR2 FQGNSA. For the CDR3, the DNA is TGTGCCAGCAGCCATCCTCCCCCGTGGGAGACCCAGTACTTC. This codes for CASSHPPPWETQYF. The whole variable domain, remainder taken from reference TRBV7-2 and TRBJ2-5, is GAGVSQSPSNKVTEKGKDVELRCDPISGHTALYWYRQSLGQGLEFLIYFQGNSAPDKSGLPSDRFSAERTGGSVSTLTIQRTQQEDSAVYLCASSHPPPWETQYFGPGTRLLVL.

V is TRBV6-1 and J is TRBJ2-7; TRBD1 is a possible D gene (5 bases). The V end lost 7 bases, the J end lost 2 bases, and 15 bases lay between the germline ends. CDR1 MNHNS and CDR2 SASEGT come from the germline V gene. This CDR3 is built from 14 residues. This CDR3 is CASMRQTLTYEQYF. The CDR3 bases are TGTGCCAGCATGAGACAGACTTTAACCTACGAGCAGTACTTC.

The chain employs TRBV11-2 and TRBJ2-6, with D maybe TRBD1 (6 bases). The germline V gene has CDR1 SGHAT and CDR2 FQNNGV. The CDR3 runs 16 residues. Trimming cost V 10 bases and J 0 bases, with 16 bases left between them. This CDR3 is CATSSTGFSGANVLTF. The CDR3 region has the DNA TGTGCCACAAGCAGTACAGGGTTCTCTGGGGCCAACGTCCTGACTTTC.

The chain employs TRBV29-1 and TRBJ1-2; 7 bases line up with TRBD1. The J segment lost 3 bases and the V segment lost 6 bases, leaving 7 bases of the junction unmatched. Germline CDR1 reads SQVTM; CDR2 reads ANQGSEA. The CDR3 has 13 amino acids. In DNA form, the CDR3 reads TGCAGCGTAACCTCGGACAGGTACTATGGCTACACCTTC. Protein sequence: CSVTSDRYYGYTF.

The rearrangement uses TRBV6-5 and TRBJ2-1; 7 bases fit TRBD1. J lost 3 bases, V lost 4 bases, and 9 bases had no gene match. Germline V gene data show CDR1 as MNHEY and CDR2 as SVGAGI. CDR3 size: 16 residues. The CDR3 DNA sequence: TGTGCCAGCAGTTCAGACAGGGTACGCTTCTACAATGAGCAGTTCTTC. This encodes CASSSDRVRFYNEQFF.